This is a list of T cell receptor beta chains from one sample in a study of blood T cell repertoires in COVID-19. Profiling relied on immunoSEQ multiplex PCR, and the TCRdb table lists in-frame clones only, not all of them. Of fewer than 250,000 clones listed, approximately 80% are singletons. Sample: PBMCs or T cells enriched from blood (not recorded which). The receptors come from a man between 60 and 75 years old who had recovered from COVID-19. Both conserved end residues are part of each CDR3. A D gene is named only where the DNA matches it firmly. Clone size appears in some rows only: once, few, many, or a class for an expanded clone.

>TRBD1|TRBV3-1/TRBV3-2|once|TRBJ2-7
CASSQSRGTYEQYF
TGTGCCAGCAGCCAAAGCAGGGGGACCTACGAGCAGTACTTC
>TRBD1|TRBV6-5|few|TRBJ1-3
CASSTDRGNTIYF
TGTGCCAGCAGTACGGACAGGGGAAACACCATATATTTT
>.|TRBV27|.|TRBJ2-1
CASSLLDTYNEQFF
TGTGCCAGCAGTTTGTTGGACACATACAATGAGCAGTTCTTC
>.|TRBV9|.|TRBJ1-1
CASSPYPDMNTEAFF
TGTGCCAGCAGCCCCTACCCCGATATGAACACTGAAGCTTTCTTT
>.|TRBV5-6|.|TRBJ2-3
CASSSLKTETSTDTQYF
TGTGCCAGCAGCTCATTAAAGACGGAGACTAGCACAGATACGCAGTATTTT
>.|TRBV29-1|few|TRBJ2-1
CSVETAGAFYSYNEQFF
TGCAGCGTTGAAACCGCGGGGGCCTTTTACTCCTACAATGAGCAGTTCTTC
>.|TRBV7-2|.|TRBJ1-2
CASSPRTANYGYTF
TGTGCCAGCAGCCCGAGGACAGCCAACTATGGCTACACCTTC
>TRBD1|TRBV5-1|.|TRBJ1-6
CASSPRTGANSPLHF
TGCGCCAGCAGTCCCCGGACAGGGGCAAATTCACCCCTCCACTTT
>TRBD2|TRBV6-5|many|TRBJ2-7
CASSYELAGAYEQYF
TGTGCCAGCAGTTACGAACTAGCGGGGGCCTACGAGCAGTACTTC
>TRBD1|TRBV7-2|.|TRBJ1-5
CASSLTSGTGGGSQPQHF
TGTGCCAGCAGCCTTACATCCGGGACAGGCGGAGGTAGTCAGCCCCAGCATTTT
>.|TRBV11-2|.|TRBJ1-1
CASSLGDISTEAFF
TGTGCCAGCAGCTTAGGGGACATATCCACTGAAGCTTTCTTT
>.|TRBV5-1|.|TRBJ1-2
CASSLQAGANYGYTF
TGCGCCAGCAGCTTGCAAGCGGGAGCTAACTATGGCTACACCTTC
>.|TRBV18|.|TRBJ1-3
CASSPLEAGGGNTIYF
TGTGCCAGCTCACCACTGGAGGCTGGGGGCGGAAACACCATATATTTT
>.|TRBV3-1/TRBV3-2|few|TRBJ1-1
CASRDEGGSTEAFF
TGTGCCAGCAGGGACGAAGGGGGAAGCACTGAAGCTTTCTTT
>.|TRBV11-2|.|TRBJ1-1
CASSLVRGSTEAFF
TGTGCCAGCAGCTTAGTAAGGGGAAGCACTGAAGCTTTCTTT
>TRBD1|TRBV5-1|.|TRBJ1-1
CASRRQGDSNTEAFF
TGCGCCAGCAGGAGACAGGGGGACTCCAACACTGAAGCTTTCTTT
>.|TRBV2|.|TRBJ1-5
CASSGSGLGNQPQHF
TGTGCCAGCAGTGGTTCAGGGCTGGGCAATCAGCCCCAGCATTTT
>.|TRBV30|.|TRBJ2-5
CAWSVGMARGETQYF
TGTGCCTGGAGTGTAGGTATGGCCCGAGGAGAGACCCAGTACTTC
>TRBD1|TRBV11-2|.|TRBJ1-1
CASSSTGSGTEAFF
TGTGCCAGCAGCTCGACAGGGTCCGGCACTGAAGCTTTCTTT
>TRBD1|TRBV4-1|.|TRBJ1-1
CASSQDRLTNTEAFF
TGCGCCAGCAGCCAGGACAGGCTGACGAACACTGAAGCTTTCTTT
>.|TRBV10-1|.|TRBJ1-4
CAVQVSPTNEKLFF
TGCGCCGTTCAGGTTTCCCCAACTAATGAAAAACTGTTTTTT
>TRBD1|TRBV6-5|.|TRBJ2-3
CASSSGQGFGDTQYF
TGTGCCAGCAGTTCGGGACAGGGGTTTGGGGATACGCAGTATTTT
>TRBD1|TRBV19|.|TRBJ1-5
CASSKGTGFNQPQHF
TGTGCCAGTAGTAAGGGGACAGGATTCAATCAGCCCCAGCATTTT
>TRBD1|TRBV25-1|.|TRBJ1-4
CASSGTGPGGKLFF
TGTGCCAGCAGTGGGACAGGGCCAGGGGGAAAACTGTTTTTT
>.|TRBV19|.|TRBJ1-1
CASNFEFLATEAFF
TGTGCCAGTAACTTTGAATTTCTTGCTACTGAAGCTTTCTTT
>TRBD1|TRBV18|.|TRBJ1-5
CASSPGTGRNQPQHF
TGTGCCAGCTCCCCCGGGACAGGCCGCAATCAGCCCCAGCATTTT
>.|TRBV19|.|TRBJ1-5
CASSSQGPDQPQHF
TGTGCCAGTAGCTCACAGGGCCCGGATCAGCCCCAGCATTTT
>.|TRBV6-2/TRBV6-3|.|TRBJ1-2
CASSYSVRDYGYTF
TGTGCCAGCAGTTACTCTGTCAGGGATTATGGCTACACCTTC